This passage covers 6 T cell receptor beta chains from one sample sequenced in a study of blood T cell repertoires in COVID-19. Profiled with immunoSEQ multiplex PCR; TCRdb holds only in-frame clones, not every one. The data show hundreds of thousands of clones, less than 85% seen once. Sequencing was done on a sample of PBMCs or T cells enriched from blood (not recorded which). These receptors came from a woman in her forties or fifties who had recovered from COVID-19.

The chain is built from TRBV6-5 and TRBJ1-3; TRBD1 matches at 9 bases. Germline CDR1 is MNHEY and CDR2 is SVGAGI. The CDR3 spans 14 residues. Trimming took 6 bases from V and 5 from J; bases not matched to a gene: 5. CDR3 sequence reads: CASRQTGGRNTIYF. DNA of the CDR3: TGTGCCAGCAGACAGACAGGGGGTAGAAACACCATATATTTT.

A few counts support this clone. This CDR3 is also generated by other DNA sequences in the sample. This rearrangement joins TRBV5-1 to TRBJ1-1; 9 bases are shared with TRBD1. Germline assignment: CDR1 SGHRS and CDR2 YFSETQ. The ends lost 2 bases at V and 5 bases at J; junction bases unmatched: 1. The CDR3 contains 13 residues. This CDR3 is CASSFDRGTEAFF. CDR3 DNA sequence: TGCGCCAGCAGCTTCGACAGGGGGACTGAAGCTTTCTTT.

The V call is TRBV10-3, the J call TRBJ2-7, with 9 bases fitting TRBD1. This CDR3 is built from 14 residues. Germline loops: CDR1 ENHRY, CDR2 SYGVKD. V lost 7 bases, J lost 3 bases, and 7 bases stayed unmatched. CDR3 residues: CAINSETGGYEQYF. The DNA of the CDR3 is TGTGCCATCAATTCCGAGACAGGGGGCTACGAGCAGTACTTC.

This chain connects TRBV5-1 to TRBJ1-1; perhaps TRBD1 as D (5 bases). CDR3 size: 13 residues. CDR1 is SGHRS, CDR2 YFSETQ, per germline. Trimming pared 0 bases from V and 6 bases from J, leaving 9 bases between. In nucleotides, the CDR3 is TGCGCCAGCAGCTTGGGAACAGGCCCTGAAGCTTTCTTT. Its translation: CASSLGTGPEAFF.

The V and J genes are TRBV7-9 and TRBJ2-2; TRBD2 matches 11 bases. With V trimmed by 2 bases and J by 6 bases, 8 bases remained unmatched. Germline V CDR1 and CDR2: SEHNR, FQNEAQ (reference sequence). This CDR3 has 17 residues. The CDR3 DNA sequence: TGTGCCAGCAGCTTACCGATAGCGGGAGGGATGGCCGGGGAGCTGTTTTTT. Residues: CASSLPIAGGMAGELFF.

The CDR3 DNA sequence: TGTGCCAGCAGTGATGTCGCGGTTTCCTATGGCTACACCTTC. Encoded protein: CASSDVAVSYGYTF. This chain joins TRBV2 and TRBJ1-2; D is ambiguous. The CDR3 runs to 14 residues. V lost 3 bases and J lost 4, with 12 bases in between. The germline V gene has CDR1 SNHLY and CDR2 FYNNEI.